The 16 T cell receptor beta chains below all came from one sample that was sequenced in a study of blood T cell repertoires in COVID-19. Data came from immunoSEQ multiplex PCR; TCRdb stores just in-frame clones and leaves some out. The data hold about 350,000 clones, with around nine tenths observed a single time. The source material was PBMCs or T cells enriched from blood (not recorded which). The receptors stem from a woman aged 30 to 39 who had been exposed to COVID-19.

The chain couples TRBV4-2 to TRBJ2-5, with TRBD2 matching over 10 bases. The germline V gene encodes CDR1 LGHNA and CDR2 YNFKEQ. Germline trimming cut 0 bases from V and 5 bases from J; bases unmatched to any gene: 6. The CDR3 spans 16 residues. The CDR3 nucleotides read TGTGCCAGCAGCCAAGATAGGCTAGCGGGAGAGGAGACCCAGTACTTC. Translating it yields CASSQDRLAGEETQYF.

The chain employs TRBV12-3 or TRBV12-4 and TRBJ1-2, with D hard to call. The CDR3 covers 11 residues. V was clipped by 6 bases and J by 8 bases, with 10 bases between them. The CDR3 region is CASSRLYGYTF. As DNA, the CDR3 is TGTGCCAGCAGCCGACTATACGGCTACACCTTC.

The V and J genes are TRBV6-5 and TRBJ1-2; 11 nucleotides line up with TRBD1. V dropped 6 bases and J dropped 8; count of bases not matched to a gene: 11. The CDR3 totals 15 residues. Germline lookup yields CDR1 MNHEY and CDR2 SVGAGI. Here the CDR3 reads CASSRTGGAPGGYTF. CDR3 in DNA: TGTGCCAGCAGCCGGACAGGGGGCGCCCCGGGAGGCTACACCTTC.

This chain joins TRBV19 and TRBJ1-1; tentative D call: TRBD1 (5 bases). CDR3 length: 16 amino acids. The V end lost 3 bases, the J end lost 4 bases, and 18 bases lay between the germline ends. Germline V CDR1 and CDR2: LNHDA, SQIVND (reference sequence). The DNA for the CDR3 is TGTGCCAGTAGTATGCCGGTGGGGCGACCTGCCACTGAAGCTTTCTTT. It translates to CASSMPVGRPATEAFF.

The CDR3 nucleotides read TGTGCCAGCAGCCCCGGGACAGGGGTCGGGGAGCTGTTTTTT. It encodes CASSPGTGVGELFF. The gene calls are TRBV27 and TRBJ2-2; TRBD1 aligns across 10 bases. Trimming at V came to 6 bases and at J to 7 bases, leaving 5 bases not matched to a gene. The CDR3 consists of 14 residues. Germline CDR1 MNHEY, CDR2 SMNVEV (reference sequence).

This clone occurred a few times. The J gene is TRBJ2-7, the V gene TRBV19, with a tentative D call TRBD2 (6 bases). The CDR3 totals 14 residues. With 1 base removed from V and 4 bases from J, the gap between germline ends came to 11 bases. CDR1 LNHDA and CDR2 SQIVND come from the germline V gene (reference sequence). CDR3 nucleotide sequence: TGTGCCAGTAGTATAGGGGCGGGAACATACGAGCAGTACTTC. It yields the protein CASSIGAGTYEQYF.

V and J are TRBV7-2 and TRBJ2-2; D might be TRBD1 (6 bases). The V end lost 1 base, the J end lost 6 bases, and 12 bases lay between the germline ends. From germline, CDR1 is SGHTA and CDR2 FQGNSA. The CDR3 runs to 15 residues. CDR3 bases: TGTGCCAGCAGCTTAGAAGGGGGATTGGCCGGGGAGCTGTTTTTT. This encodes CASSLEGGLAGELFF.

The chain links TRBV4-2 to TRBJ2-1; the match to TRBD1 covers 11 bases. The CDR3 runs to 15 residues. V lost 4 bases to trimming and J lost 8 bases; unmatched junction nucleotides: 7. Germline V lookup: CDR1 LGHNA, CDR2 YNFKEQ. CDR3 bases: TGTGCCAGCAGCCCCCGGGACAGGGGGATCGATGAGCAGTTCTTC. This codes for CASSPRDRGIDEQFF.

The rearrangement links TRBV18 to TRBJ1-2; 8 bases are shared with TRBD1. Trimming cost V 3 bases and J 7 bases; bases outside gene matches: 1. The CDR3 runs 12 residues. Per germline, CDR1 KGHSH and CDR2 LQKENI. CDR3 amino acids: CASSPGQAGYTF. In DNA form, the CDR3 reads TGTGCCAGCTCACCGGGACAGGCTGGCTACACCTTC.

The V call is TRBV30, the J call TRBJ2-5; D not resolved. The CDR3 is 12 amino acids. Germline-derived CDR1 and CDR2 are GTSNPN and SVGIG (reference sequence). Trimming pared 5 bases from V and 0 bases from J, leaving 7 bases between. Here the CDR3 DNA reads TGTGCCTGGGTCCAGGACCAAGAGACCCAGTACTTC. Translation: CAWVQDQETQYF. The whole variable domain, filled in from reference TRBV30 and TRBJ2-5, reads SQTIHQWPATLVQPVGSPLSLECTVEGTSNPNLYWYRQAAGRGLQLLFYSVGIGQISSEVPQNLSASRPQDRQFILSSKKLLLSDSGFYLCAWVQDQETQYFGPGTRLLVL.

This rearrangement joins TRBV7-3 to TRBJ2-2, with 10 nucleotides matching TRBD1. V lost 4 bases, J lost 4 bases, and 18 bases stayed unmatched. The CDR3 has 20 amino acids. The germline CDR1 and CDR2 sequences are SGHTA and FQGTGA. In DNA form, the CDR3 reads TGTGCCAGCAGCTCACTCACGGATATCGGACAGGGGGTACCCACCGGGGAGCTGTTTTTT. Its translation: CASSSLTDIGQGVPTGELFF.

The CDR3 bases are TGCGCCAGCAGCTTGGCCTCGGACAGCTACGAGCAGTACTTC. Its translation is CASSLASDSYEQYF. The chain has TRBV5-1 and TRBJ2-7; TRBD1 is a possible D gene (6 bases). The CDR3 sequence is 14 residues long. Germline V gene data show CDR1 as SGHRS and CDR2 as YFSETQ. Trimming left V 0 bases short and J 3 bases short, with 10 bases between. Using reference TRBV5-1 and TRBJ2-7 for the parts outside the CDR3, the full variable domain is KAGVTQTPRYLIKTRGQQVTLSCSPISGHRSVSWYQQTPGQGLQFLFEYFSETQRNKGNFPGRFSGRQFSNSRSEMNVSTLELGDSALYLCASSLASDSYEQYFGPGTRLTVT.

The chain employs TRBV4-1 and TRBJ2-3; D perhaps matches TRBD2 (7 bases). Trimming pared 0 bases from V and 5 bases from J, leaving 12 bases between. Germline V gene lookup returns CDR1 MGHRA and CDR2 YSYEKL. CDR3 length: 15 residues. CDR3 DNA sequence: TGCGCCAGCAGCCAAGAGTGGGAGGGGGAAGATACGCAGTATTTT. Protein: CASSQEWEGEDTQYF.

Turning to this clone: A junction end diverges from the germline sequence, so it may reflect a read error. This CDR3 reads CASSSKGERF. In DNA, the CDR3 is TGTGCCAGCAGCTCGAAAGGGGAAAGATTT. This chain links TRBV7-9 with TRBJ1-4, with D possibly TRBD1 on 5 matching bases. The CDR3 is 10 residues long. CDR1 and CDR2 from the germline V gene are SEHNR and FQNEAQ (reference sequence).

This chain links TRBV19 with TRBJ1-2; the match to TRBD1 covers 8 bases. Germline V gene data show CDR1 as LNHDA and CDR2 as SQIVND (reference sequence). This CDR3 contains 14 residues. After removal of 8 bases from V and 3 bases from J, the junction contained 8 bases not matched to a gene. The CDR3 spells CASSGQAADYGYTF. The CDR3 coding sequence is TGTGCCAGTTCGGGACAGGCGGCTGACTATGGCTACACCTTC.

The rearrangement links TRBV30 to TRBJ1-2, with 7 bases lining up with TRBD1. The CDR3 extends over 16 amino acids. Germline CDR1 and CDR2: GTSNPN and SVGIG (reference sequence). V lost 1 base and J lost 5; bases outside the gene matches: 13. The CDR3, as DNA: TGTGCCTGGAGTGCCCCGGGGGAGACAGGGACATATGGCTACACCTTC. It translates to CAWSAPGETGTYGYTF.